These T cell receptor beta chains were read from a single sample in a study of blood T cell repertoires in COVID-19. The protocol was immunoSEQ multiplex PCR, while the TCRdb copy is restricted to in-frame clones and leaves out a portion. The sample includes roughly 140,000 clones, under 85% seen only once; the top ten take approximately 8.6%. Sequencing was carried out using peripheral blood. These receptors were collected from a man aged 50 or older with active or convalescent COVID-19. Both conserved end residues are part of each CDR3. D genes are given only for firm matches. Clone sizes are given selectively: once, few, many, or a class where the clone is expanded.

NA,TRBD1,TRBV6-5,CASRTGGNTDTQYF
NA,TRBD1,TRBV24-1,CATSDPGQGRAEKLFF
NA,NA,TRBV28,CASSLDSNYGYTF
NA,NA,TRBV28,CASRVGSTDTQYF
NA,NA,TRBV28,CASGKGVGSPLHF
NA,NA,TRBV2,CASSEALRSNQPQHF
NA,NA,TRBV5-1,CASSLRGVNTEAFF
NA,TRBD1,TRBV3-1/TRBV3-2,CASSQHRDRQYF
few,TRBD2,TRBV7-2,CASSLAGGPYNEQFF
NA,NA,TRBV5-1,CASSSSTQYTGELFF
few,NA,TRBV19,CASSLNEKLFF
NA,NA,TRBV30,CAWSVHRGGEQFF
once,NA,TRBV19,CASTSRGFTEAFF
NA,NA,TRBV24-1,CATSGGGTYEQYF
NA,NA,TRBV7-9,CASSFPFGGASSYNEQFF
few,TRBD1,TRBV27,CASRQGGTGELFF
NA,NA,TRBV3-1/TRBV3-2,CASSPPGEGYTF
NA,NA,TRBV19,CAAGGTSSYNEQFF
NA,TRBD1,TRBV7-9,CASILAGGPEFF
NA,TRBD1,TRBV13,CASSPGQGFVEQYF
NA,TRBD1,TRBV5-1,CASSLGQGATNEKLFF
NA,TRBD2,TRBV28,CASSTSGSYEQYF
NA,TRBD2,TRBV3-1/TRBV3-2,CASSQEGTSGNVGELFF
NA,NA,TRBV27,CASSSLGGRSNSPLHF
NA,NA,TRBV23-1,CASIAKRTNEQFF
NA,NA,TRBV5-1,CASSFYRATYGYTF
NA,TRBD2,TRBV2,CASSDEIAGDNEQFF
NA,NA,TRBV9,CASSVDPGGAGEKLFF
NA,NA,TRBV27,CASSNRGGSGDSPLHF
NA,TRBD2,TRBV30,CAWTGLAGEEGGELFF
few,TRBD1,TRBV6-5,CASGRDRVGNEKLFF
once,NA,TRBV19,CASTRYNEQFF
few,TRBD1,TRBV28,CASSPGTGGFGEQYF
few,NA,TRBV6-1,CASSEAQGRVEQYF
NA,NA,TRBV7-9,CASSLAGNTEAFF
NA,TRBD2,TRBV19,CASSISGLAGGPLFF
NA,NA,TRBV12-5,CASGLNSAENEQFF
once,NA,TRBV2,CASSDRVRGYTF
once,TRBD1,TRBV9,CASSPRDSRIQNEQYF
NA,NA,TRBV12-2,CATSSGGRGMSPLHF
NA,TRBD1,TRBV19,CASISTTGYNSPLHF
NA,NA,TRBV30,CAWETRGTDTQYF